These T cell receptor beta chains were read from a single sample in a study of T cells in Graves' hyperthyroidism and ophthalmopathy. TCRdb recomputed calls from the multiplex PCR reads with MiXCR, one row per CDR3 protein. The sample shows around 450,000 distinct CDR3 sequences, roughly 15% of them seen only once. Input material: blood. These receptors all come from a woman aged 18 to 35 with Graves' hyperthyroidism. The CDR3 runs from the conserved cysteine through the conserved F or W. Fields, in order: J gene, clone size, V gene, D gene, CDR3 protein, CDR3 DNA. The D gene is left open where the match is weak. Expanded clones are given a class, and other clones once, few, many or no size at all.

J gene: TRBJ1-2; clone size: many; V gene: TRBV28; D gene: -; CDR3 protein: CASSSPPGGEYGYTF; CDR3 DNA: TGTGCCAGCAGTTCCCCCCCGGGGGGCGAATATGGCTACACCTTC
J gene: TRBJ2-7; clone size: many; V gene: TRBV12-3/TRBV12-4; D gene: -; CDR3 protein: CASSLHGYEQYF; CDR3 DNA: TGTGCCAGCAGCCTACACGGCTACGAGCAGTACTTC
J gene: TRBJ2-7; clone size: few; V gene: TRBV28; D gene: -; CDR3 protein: CASSSLRLWRSYEQYF; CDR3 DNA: TGTGCCAGCAGTTCCCTAAGATTATGGCGGAGCTACGAGCAGTACTTC
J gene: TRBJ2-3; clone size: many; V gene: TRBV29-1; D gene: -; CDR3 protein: CSTRPGDTSTDTQYF; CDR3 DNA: TGCAGCACCAGACCCGGGGACACATCCACAGATACGCAGTATTTT
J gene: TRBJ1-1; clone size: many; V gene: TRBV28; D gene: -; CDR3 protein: CASSLGRGVTEAFF; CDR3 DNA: TGTGCCAGCAGTTTGGGGCGAGGGGTCACTGAAGCTTTCTTT
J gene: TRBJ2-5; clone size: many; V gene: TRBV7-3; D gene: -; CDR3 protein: CASSLGRVGGETQYF; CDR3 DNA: TGTGCCAGCAGCTTAGGCAGGGTTGGCGGAGAGACCCAGTACTTC
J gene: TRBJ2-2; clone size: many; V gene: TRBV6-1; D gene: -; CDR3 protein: CASSSLGSENTGELFF; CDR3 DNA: TGTGCCAGCAGCTCTCTGGGTAGTGAAAACACCGGGGAGCTGTTTTTT
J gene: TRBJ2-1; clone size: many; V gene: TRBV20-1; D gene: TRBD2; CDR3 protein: CSARPGLAGYNEQFF; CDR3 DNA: TGCAGTGCTAGACCGGGACTAGCGGGGTACAATGAGCAGTTCTTC
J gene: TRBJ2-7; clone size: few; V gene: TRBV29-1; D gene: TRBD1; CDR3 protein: CSVGTGETYEQYF; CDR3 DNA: TGCAGCGTTGGGACAGGTGAGACCTACGAGCAGTACTTC
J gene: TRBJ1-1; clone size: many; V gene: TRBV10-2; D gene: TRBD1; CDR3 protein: CASSVQGGKAEAFF; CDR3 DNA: TGCGCCAGCAGTGTACAGGGGGGGAAGGCTGAAGCTTTCTTT
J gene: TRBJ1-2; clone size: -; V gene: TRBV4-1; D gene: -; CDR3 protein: CASSQDFTAGYGYTF; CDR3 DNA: TGCGCCAGCAGCCAAGATTTCACAGCCGGCTATGGCTACACCTTC
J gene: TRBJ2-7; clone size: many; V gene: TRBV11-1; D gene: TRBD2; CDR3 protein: CAVQGTSGSYEQYF; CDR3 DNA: TGTGCCGTTCAGGGGACTAGCGGGAGCTACGAGCAGTACTTC
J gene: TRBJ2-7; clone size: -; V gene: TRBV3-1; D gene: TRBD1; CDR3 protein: CASSQGDRSSYEQYF; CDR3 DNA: TGTGCCAGCAGCCAAGGGGACAGGAGCTCCTACGAGCAGTACTTC
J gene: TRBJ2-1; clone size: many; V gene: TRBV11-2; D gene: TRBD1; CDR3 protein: CASSLGDRYNEQFF; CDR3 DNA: TGTGCCAGCAGCTTGGGGGACAGATACAATGAGCAGTTCTTC
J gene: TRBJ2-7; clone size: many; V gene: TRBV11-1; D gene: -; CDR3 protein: CASSFQGLYEQYF; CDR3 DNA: TGTGCCAGCAGCTTCCAGGGGTTGTACGAGCAGTACTTC
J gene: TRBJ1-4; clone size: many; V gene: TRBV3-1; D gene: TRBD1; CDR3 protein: CASSFSDRGPNEKLFF; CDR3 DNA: TGTGCCAGCAGCTTCTCGGACAGGGGGCCTAATGAAAAACTGTTTTTT
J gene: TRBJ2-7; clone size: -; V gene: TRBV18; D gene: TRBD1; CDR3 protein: CASSPPLSNRGYEQYF; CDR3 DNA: TGTGCCAGCTCACCACCGCTATCCAACAGGGGATACGAGCAGTACTTC
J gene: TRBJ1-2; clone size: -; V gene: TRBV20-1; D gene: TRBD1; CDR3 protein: CSARWQGAGYTF; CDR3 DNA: TGCAGTGCTAGGTGGCAGGGGGCTGGCTACACCTTC
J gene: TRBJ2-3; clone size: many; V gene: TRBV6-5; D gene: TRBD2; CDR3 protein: CASSYAATSGCPTDTQYF; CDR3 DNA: TGTGCCAGCAGTTACGCGGCGACTAGCGGGTGCCCCACAGATACGCAGTATTTT
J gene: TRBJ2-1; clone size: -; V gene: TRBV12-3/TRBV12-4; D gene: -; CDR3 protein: CASGYRNEQFF; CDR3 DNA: TGTGCCAGCGGGTATCGAAATGAGCAGTTCTTC
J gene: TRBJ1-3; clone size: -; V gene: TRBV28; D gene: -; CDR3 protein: CASSLKGRLRPEGNTIYF; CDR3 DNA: TGTGCCAGCAGTTTGAAGGGACGATTACGGCCCGAGGGTAACACCATATATTTT
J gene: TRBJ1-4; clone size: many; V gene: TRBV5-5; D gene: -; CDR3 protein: CASSGDKSELFF; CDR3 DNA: TGTGCCAGCAGCGGGGACAAGTCGGAACTGTTTTTT
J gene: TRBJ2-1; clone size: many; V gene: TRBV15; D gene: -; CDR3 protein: CATSRDASGGPNEQFF; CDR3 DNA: TGTGCCACCAGCAGAGATGCCAGCGGAGGCCCCAATGAGCAGTTCTTC
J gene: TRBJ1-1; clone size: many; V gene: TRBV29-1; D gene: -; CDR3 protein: CSVDLGTEAFF; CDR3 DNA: TGCAGCGTTGATCTTGGGACTGAAGCTTTCTTT
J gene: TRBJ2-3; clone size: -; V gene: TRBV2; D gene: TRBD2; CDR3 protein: CASSERAGAVDTQYF; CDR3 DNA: TGTGCCAGCAGTGAAAGGGCGGGAGCGGTGGATACGCAGTATTTT
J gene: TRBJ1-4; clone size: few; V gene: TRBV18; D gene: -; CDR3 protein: CASSPRATNEKLFF; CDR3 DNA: TGTGCCAGCTCACCTCGGGCCACGAATGAAAAACTGTTTTTT
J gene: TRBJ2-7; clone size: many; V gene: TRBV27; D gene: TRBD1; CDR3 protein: CASSRKGSGQKYEQYF; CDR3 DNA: TGTGCCAGCAGCCGTAAGGGTTCGGGACAGAAGTACGAGCAGTACTTC
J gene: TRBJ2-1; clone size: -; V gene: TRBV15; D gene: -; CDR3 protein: CATSRDLVPRNEQFF; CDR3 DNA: TGTGCCACCAGCAGAGATCTCGTACCGAGGAATGAGCAGTTCTTC
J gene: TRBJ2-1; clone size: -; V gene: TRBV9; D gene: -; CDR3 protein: CASSRGGGYNEQFF; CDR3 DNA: TGTGCCAGCAGCCGGGGAGGGGGTTACAATGAGCAGTTCTTC
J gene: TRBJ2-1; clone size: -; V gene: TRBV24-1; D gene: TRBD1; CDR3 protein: CATSDFSGTGVGNEQFF; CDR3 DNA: TGTGCCACCAGTGATTTTTCCGGGACAGGGGTAGGTAATGAGCAGTTCTTC
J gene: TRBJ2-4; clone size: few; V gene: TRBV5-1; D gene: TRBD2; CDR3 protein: CASSLNPREGLLAKNIQYF; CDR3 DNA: TGCGCCAGCAGCTTGAATCCGCGGGAGGGCTTACTAGCCAAAAACATTCAGTACTTC
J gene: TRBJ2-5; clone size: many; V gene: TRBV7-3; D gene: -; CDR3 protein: CASSSLEKETQYF; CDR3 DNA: TGTGCCAGCAGCAGCCTCGAGAAAGAGACCCAGTACTTC
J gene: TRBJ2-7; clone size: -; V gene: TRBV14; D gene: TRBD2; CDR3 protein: CASSQDLIAGRSRQYF; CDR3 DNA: TGTGCCAGCAGCCAAGATCTCATAGCGGGAAGGTCACGGCAGTACTTC
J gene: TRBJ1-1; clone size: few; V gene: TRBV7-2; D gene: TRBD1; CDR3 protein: CASSWDRGFTEAFF; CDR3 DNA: TGTGCCAGCAGCTGGGACAGGGGGTTCACTGAAGCTTTCTTT
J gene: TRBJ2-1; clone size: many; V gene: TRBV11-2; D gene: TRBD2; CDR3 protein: CASSPPVAGGPNEQFF; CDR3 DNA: TGTGCCAGCAGCCCCCCGGTAGCGGGAGGGCCAAATGAGCAGTTCTTC
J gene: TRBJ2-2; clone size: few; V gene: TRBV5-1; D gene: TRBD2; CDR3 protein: CASSLEKGRETGELFF; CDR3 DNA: TGCGCCAGCAGCTTGGAGAAGGGGCGGGAGACCGGGGAGCTGTTTTTT
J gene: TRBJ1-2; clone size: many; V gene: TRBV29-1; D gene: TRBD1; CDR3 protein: CSVEGVWDSYGYTF; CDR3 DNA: TGCAGCGTTGAAGGGGTGTGGGACAGCTATGGCTACACCTTC
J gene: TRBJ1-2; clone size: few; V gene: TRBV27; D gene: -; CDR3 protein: CASSLAATGFYGYTF; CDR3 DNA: TGTGCCAGCAGTTTAGCGGCCACAGGGTTCTATGGCTACACCTTC
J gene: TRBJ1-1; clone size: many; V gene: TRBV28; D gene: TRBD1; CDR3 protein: CASPSPGQGIWDTEAFF; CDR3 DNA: TGTGCCTCACCATCCCCCGGACAGGGGATATGGGACACTGAAGCTTTCTTT
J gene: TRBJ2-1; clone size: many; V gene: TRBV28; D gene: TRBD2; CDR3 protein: CATYPRSGRAGNEQFF; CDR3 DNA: TGTGCCACCTACCCCCGAAGCGGGAGGGCCGGGAATGAGCAGTTCTTC
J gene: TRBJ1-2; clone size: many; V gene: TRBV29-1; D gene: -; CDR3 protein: CSVEDLYGANYGYTF; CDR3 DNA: TGCAGCGTTGAAGATCTATACGGCGCTAACTATGGCTACACCTTC
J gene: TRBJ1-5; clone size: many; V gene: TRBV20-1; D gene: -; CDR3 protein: CSAIVLNQPQHF; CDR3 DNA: TGCAGTGCTATAGTCCTCAATCAGCCCCAGCATTTT